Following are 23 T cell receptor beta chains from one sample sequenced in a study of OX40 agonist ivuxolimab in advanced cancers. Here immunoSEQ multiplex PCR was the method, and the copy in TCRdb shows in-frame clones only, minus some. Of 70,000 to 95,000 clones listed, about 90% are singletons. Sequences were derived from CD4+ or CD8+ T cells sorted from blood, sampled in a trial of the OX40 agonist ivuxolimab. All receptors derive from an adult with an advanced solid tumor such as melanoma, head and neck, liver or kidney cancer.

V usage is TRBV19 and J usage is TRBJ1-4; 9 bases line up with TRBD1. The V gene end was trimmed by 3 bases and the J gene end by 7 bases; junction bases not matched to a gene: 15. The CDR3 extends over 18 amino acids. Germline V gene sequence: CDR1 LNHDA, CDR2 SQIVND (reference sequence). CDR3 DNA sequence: TGTGCCAGTAGTATGGTGGGACAGGGAAAAGGATTAGGTGAAAAACTGTTTTTT. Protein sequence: CASSMVGQGKGLGEKLFF.

The chain's CDR3 is CAWSFWDRAVEKLFF. DNA for the CDR3: TGTGCCTGGAGTTTCTGGGACAGGGCTGTTGAAAAACTGTTTTTT. The chain carries TRBV30 and TRBJ1-4; 9 positions agree with TRBD1. The V and J ends lost 2 bases and 7 bases, in that order; junction bases with no gene match: 8. Germline V gene sequence: CDR1 GTSNPN, CDR2 SVGIG (reference sequence). CDR3 length: 15 amino acids.

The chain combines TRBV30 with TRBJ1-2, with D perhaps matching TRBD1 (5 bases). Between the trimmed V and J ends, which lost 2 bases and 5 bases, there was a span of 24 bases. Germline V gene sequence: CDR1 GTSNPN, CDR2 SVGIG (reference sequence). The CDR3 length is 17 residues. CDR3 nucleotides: TGTGCCTGGAGTAAAGCGGCAGGGAACGTCTCTTGGTATGGCTACACCTTC. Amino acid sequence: CAWSKAAGNVSWYGYTF.

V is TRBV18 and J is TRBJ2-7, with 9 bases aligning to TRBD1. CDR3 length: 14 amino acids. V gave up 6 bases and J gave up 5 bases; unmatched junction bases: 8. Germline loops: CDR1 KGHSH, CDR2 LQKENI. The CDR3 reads CASSLGQGADEQYF. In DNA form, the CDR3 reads TGTGCCAGCTCCCTGGGACAGGGTGCCGACGAGCAGTACTTC. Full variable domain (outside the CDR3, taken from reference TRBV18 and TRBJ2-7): NAGVMQNPRHLVRRRGQEARLRCSPMKGHSHVYWYRQLPEEGLKFMVYLQKENIIDESGMPKERFSAEFPKEGPSILRIQQVVRGDSAAYFCASSLGQGADEQYFGPGTRLTVT.

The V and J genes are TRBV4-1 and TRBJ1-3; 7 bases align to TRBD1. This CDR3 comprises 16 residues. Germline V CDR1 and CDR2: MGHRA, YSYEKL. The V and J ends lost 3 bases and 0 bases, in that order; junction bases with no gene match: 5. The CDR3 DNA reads TGCGCCAGCAGCCACGGGACAGCGAGCTCTGGAAACACCATATATTTT. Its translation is CASSHGTASSGNTIYF.

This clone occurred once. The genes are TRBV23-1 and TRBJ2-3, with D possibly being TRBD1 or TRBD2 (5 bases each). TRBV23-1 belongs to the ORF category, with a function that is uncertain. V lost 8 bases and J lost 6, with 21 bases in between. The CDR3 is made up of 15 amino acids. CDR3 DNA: TGCGCCAGCTGCCGGGACCCTCGAAAGCGGGATACGCAGTATTTT. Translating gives CASCRDPRKRDTQYF.

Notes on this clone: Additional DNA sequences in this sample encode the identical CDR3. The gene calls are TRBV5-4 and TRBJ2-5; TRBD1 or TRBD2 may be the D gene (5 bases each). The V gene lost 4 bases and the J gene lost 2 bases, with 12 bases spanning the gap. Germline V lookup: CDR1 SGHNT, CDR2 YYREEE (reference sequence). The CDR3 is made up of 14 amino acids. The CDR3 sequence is CASSPPGLQETQYF. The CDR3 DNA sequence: TGTGCCAGCAGCCCCCCGGGGCTTCAAGAGACCCAGTACTTC.

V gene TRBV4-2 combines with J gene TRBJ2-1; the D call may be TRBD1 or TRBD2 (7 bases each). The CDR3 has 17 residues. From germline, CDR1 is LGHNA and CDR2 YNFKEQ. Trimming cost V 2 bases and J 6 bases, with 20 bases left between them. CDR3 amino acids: CASSQPQGGAVGNEQFF. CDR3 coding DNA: TGTGCCAGCAGCCAACCCCAGGGGGGGGCCGTGGGCAATGAGCAGTTCTTC.

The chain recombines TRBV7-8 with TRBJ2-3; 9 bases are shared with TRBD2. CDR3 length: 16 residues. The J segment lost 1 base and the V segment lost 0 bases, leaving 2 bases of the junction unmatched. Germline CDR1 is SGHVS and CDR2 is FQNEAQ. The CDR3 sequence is CASSLASGGRTDTQYF. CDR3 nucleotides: TGTGCCAGCAGCTTAGCTAGCGGGGGACGCACAGATACGCAGTATTTT.

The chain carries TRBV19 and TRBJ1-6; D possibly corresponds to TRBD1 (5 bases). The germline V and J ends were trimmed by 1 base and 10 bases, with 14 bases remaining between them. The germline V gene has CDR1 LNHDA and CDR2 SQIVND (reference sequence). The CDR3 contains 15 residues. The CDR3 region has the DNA TGTGCCAGTAGTATAGCGCGCGGAGAGGGGTCACCCCTCCACTTT. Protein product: CASSIARGEGSPLHF. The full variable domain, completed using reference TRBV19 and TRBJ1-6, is DGGITQSPKYLFRKEGQNVTLSCEQNLNHDAMYWYRQDPGQGLRLIYYSQIVNDFQKGDIAEGYSVSREKKESFPLTVTSAQKNPTAFYLCASSIARGEGSPLHFGNGTRLTVT.

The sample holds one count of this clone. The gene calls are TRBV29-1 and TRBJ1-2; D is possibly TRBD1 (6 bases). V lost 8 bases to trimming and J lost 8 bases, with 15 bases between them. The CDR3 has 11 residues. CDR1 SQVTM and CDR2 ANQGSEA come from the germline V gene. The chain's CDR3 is CSTSARGGYTF. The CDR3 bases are TGCAGCACATCCGCGAGGGGGGGCTACACCTTC.

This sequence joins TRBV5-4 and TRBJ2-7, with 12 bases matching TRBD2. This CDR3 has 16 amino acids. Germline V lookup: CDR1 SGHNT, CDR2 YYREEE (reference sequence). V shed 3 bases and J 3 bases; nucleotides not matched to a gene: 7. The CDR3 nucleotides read TGTGCCAGCAGCTCGAGGACTAGCGGGGCAATCTACGAGCAGTACTTC. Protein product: CASSSRTSGAIYEQYF.

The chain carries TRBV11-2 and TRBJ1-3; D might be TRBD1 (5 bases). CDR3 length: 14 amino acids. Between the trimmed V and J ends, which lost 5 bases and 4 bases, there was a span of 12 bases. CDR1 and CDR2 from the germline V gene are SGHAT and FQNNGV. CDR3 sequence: CASSIQGGGNTIYF. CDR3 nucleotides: TGTGCCAGCAGCATTCAGGGTGGGGGAAACACCATATATTTT.

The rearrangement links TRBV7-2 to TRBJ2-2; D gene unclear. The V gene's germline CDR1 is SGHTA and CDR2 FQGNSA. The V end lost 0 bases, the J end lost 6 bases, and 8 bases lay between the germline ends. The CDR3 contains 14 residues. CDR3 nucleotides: TGTGCCAGCAGCTTAGCTTATTCCTCCGGGGAGCTGTTTTTT. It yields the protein CASSLAYSSGELFF.

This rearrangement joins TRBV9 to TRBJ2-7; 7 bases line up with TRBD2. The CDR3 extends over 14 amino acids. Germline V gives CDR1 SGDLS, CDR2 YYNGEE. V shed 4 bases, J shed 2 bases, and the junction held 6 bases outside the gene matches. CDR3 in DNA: TGTGCCAGCAGCCAGGCAGCGGGACCCTACGAGCAGTACTTC. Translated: CASSQAAGPYEQYF. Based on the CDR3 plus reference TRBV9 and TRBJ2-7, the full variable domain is DSGVTQTPKHLITATGQRVTLRCSPRSGDLSVYWYQQSLDQGLQFLIQYYNGEERAKGNILERFSAQQFPDLHSELNLSSLELGDSALYFCASSQAAGPYEQYFGPGTRLTVT.

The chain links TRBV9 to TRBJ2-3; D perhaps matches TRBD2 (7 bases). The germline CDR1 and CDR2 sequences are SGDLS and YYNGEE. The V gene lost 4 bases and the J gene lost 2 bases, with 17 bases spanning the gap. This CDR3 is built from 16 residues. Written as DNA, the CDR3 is TGTGCCAGCAGCCCGTCCCCGGGGGGCCACACAGATACGCAGTATTTT. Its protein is CASSPSPGGHTDTQYF.

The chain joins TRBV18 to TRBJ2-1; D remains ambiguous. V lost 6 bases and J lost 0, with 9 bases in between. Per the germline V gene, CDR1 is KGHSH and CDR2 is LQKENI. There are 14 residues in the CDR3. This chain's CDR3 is CASSARSSYNEQFF. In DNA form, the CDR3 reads TGTGCCAGCTCCGCAAGAAGCTCCTACAATGAGCAGTTCTTC. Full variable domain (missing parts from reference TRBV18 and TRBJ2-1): NAGVMQNPRHLVRRRGQEARLRCSPMKGHSHVYWYRQLPEEGLKFMVYLQKENIIDESGMPKERFSAEFPKEGPSILRIQQVVRGDSAAYFCASSARSSYNEQFFGPGTRLTVL.

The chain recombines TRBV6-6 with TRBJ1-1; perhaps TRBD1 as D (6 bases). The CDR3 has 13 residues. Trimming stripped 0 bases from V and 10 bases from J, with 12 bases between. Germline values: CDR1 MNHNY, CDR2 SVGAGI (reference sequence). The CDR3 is CASSYSRTAGAFF. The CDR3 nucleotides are TGTGCCAGCAGTTACTCTCGGACAGCTGGAGCTTTCTTT.

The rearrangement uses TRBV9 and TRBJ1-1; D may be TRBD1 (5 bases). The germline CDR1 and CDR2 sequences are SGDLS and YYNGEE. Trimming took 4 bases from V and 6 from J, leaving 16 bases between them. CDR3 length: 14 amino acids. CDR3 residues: CASSPRLRESEAFF. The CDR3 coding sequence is TGTGCCAGCAGCCCCCGCCTCAGGGAGTCTGAAGCTTTCTTT.

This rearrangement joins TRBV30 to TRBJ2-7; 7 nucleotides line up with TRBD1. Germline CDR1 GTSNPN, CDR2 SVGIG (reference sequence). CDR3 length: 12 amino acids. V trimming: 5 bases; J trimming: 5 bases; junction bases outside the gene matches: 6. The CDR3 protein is CAWDRVLNEQYF. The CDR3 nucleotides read TGTGCCTGGGACAGGGTGTTGAACGAGCAGTACTTC.

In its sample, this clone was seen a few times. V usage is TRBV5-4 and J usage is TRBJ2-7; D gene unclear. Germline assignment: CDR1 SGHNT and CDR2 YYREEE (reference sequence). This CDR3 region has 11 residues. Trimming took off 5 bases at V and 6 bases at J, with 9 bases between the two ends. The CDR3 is CASSSDVEQYF. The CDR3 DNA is TGTGCCAGCAGTTCGGACGTCGAGCAGTACTTC.

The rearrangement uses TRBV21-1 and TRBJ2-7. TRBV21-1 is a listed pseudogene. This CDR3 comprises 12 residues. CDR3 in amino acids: CASSKGVREQYF. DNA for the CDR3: TGTGCCAGCAGCAAAGGGGTGCGCGAGCAGTACTTC.

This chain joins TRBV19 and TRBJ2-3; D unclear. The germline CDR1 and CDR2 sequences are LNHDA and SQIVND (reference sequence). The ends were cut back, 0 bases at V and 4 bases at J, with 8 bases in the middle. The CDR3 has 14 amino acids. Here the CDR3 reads CASSIDPRSDTQYF. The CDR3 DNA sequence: TGTGCCAGTAGTATAGATCCCAGATCAGATACGCAGTATTTT.